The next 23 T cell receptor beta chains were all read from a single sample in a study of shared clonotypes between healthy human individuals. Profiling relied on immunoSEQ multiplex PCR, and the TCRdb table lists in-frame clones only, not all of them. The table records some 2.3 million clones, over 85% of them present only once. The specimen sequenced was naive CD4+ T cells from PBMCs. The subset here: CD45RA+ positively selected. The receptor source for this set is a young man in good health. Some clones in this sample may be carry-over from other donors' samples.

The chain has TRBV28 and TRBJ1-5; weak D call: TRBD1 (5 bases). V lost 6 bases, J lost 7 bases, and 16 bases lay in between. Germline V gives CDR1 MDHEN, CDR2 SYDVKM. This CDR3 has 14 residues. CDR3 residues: CASSLSDRGQPQHF. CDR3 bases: TGTGCCAGCAGCCTAAGTGACAGAGGGCAGCCCCAGCATTTT. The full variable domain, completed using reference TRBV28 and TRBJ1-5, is DVKVTQSSRYLVKRTGEKVFLECVQDMDHENMFWYRQDPGLGLRLIYFSYDVKMKEKGDIPEGYSVSREKKERFSLILESASTNQTSMYLCASSLSDRGQPQHFGDGTRLSIL.

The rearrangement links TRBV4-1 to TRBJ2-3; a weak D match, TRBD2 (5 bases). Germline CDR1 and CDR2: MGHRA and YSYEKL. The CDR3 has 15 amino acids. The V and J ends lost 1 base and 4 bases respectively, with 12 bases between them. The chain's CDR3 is CASSQVGLAADTQYF. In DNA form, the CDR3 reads TGCGCCAGCAGCCAAGTCGGGCTAGCCGCAGATACGCAGTATTTT.

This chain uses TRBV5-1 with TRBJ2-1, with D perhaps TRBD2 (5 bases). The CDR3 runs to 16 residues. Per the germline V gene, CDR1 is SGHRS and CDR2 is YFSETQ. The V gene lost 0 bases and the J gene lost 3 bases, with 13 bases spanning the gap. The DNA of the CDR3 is TGCGCCAGCAGCTTGGAGTCTCCGGGATACTACAATGAGCAGTTCTTC. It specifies CASSLESPGYYNEQFF.

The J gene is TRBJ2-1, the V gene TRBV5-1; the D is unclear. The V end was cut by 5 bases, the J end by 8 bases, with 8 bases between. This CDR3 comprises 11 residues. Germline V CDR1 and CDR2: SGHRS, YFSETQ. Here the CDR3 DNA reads TGCGCCAGCAGAAGAGACCATGAGCAGTTCTTC. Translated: CASRRDHEQFF.

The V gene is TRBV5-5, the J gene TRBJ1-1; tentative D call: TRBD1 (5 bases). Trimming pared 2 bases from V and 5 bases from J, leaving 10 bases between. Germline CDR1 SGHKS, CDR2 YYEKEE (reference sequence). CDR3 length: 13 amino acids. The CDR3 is CASSFRAGTEAFF. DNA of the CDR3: TGTGCCAGCAGCTTCAGGGCAGGTACTGAAGCTTTCTTT.

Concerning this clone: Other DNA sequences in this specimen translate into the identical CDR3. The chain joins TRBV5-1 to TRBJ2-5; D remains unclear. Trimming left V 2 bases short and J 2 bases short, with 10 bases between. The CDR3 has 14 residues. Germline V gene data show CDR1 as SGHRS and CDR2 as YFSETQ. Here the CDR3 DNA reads TGCGCCAGCAGCTTAGGCCAGGCTCAAGAGACCCAGTACTTC. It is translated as CASSLGQAQETQYF.

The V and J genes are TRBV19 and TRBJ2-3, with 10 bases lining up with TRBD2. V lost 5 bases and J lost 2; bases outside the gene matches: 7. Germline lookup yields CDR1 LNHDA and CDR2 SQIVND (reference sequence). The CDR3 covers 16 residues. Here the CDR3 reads CASSPRLAGDTDTQYF. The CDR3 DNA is TGTGCCAGTAGTCCTCGACTAGCGGGCGACACAGATACGCAGTATTTT.

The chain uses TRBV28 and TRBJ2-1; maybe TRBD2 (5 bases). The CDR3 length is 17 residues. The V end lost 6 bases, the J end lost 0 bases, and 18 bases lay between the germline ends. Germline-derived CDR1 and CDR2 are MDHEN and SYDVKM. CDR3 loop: CASSPRIGGSSYNEQFF. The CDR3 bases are TGTGCCAGCAGCCCCCGGATTGGAGGTAGCTCCTACAATGAGCAGTTCTTC.

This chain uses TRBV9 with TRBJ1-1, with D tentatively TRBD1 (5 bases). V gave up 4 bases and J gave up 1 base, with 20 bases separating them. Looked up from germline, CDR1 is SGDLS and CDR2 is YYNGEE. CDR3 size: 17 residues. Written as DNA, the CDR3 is TGTGCCAGCAGCCTCAGGGAGGAGGGTCGGGGGAACACTGAAGCTTTCTTT. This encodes CASSLREEGRGNTEAFF.

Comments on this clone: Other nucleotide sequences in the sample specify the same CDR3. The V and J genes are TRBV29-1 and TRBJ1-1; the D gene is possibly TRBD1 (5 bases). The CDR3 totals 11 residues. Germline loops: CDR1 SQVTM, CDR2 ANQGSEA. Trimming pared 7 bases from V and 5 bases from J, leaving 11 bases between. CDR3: CSADKGTEAFF. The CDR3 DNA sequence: TGCAGCGCGGATAAGGGGACTGAAGCTTTCTTT. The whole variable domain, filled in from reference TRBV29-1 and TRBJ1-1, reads SAVISQKPSRDICQRGTSLTIQCQVDSQVTMMFWYRQQPGQSLTLIATANQGSEATYESGFVIDKFPISRPNLTFSTLTVSNMSPEDSSIYLCSADKGTEAFFGQGTRLTVV.

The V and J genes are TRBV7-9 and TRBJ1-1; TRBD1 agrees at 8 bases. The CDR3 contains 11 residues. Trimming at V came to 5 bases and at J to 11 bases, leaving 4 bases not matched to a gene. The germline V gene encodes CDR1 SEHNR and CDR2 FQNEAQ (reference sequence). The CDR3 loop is CASSEDRVAFF. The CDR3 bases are TGTGCCAGCAGCGAGGACAGGGTGGCTTTCTTT.

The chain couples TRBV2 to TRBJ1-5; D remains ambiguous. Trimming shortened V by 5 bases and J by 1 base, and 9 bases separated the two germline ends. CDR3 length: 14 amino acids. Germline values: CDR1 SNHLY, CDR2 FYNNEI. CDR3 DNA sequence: TGTGCCAGCAGTAGAGAAAAGAGCAATCAGCCCCAGCATTTT. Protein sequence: CASSREKSNQPQHF.

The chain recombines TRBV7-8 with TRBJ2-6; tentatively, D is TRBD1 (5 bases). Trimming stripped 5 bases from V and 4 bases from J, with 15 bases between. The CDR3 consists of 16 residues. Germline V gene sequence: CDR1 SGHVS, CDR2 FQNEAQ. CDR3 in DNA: TGTGCCAGCAGCCTACTACCGTGGACAGGGGCCAACGTCCTGACTTTC. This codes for CASSLLPWTGANVLTF.

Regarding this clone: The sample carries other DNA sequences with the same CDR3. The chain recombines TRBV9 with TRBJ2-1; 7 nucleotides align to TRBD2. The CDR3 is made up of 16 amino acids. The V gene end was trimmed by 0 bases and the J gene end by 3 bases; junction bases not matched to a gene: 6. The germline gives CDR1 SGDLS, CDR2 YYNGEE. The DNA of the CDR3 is TGTGCCAGCAGCGTAGCGGGCAGCGGGGTCTACAATGAGCAGTTCTTC. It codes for CASSVAGSGVYNEQFF.

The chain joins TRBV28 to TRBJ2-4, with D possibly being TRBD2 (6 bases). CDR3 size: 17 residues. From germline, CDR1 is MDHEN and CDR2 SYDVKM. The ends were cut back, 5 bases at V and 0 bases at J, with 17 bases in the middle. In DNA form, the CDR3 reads TGTGCCAGCAGTCCCAATAAGTGGGGGGTAGCCAAAAACATTCAGTACTTC. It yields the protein CASSPNKWGVAKNIQYF.

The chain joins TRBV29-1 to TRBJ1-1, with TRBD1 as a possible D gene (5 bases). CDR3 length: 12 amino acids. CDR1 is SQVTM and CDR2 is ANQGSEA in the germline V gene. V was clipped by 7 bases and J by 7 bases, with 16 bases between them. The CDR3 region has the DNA TGCAGCGCCCGCGGGGGGTATCGTGAAGCTTTCTTT. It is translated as CSARGGYREAFF.

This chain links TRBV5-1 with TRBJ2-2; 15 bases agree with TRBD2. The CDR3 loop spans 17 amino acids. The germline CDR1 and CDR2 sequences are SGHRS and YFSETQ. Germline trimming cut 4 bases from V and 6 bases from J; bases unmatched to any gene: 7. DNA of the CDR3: TGCGCCAGCAGCCTGGGACTAGCGGGAGGCTGGCCCGGGGAGCTGTTTTTT. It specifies CASSLGLAGGWPGELFF. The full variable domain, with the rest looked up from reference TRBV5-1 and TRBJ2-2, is KAGVTQTPRYLIKTRGQQVTLSCSPISGHRSVSWYQQTPGQGLQFLFEYFSETQRNKGNFPGRFSGRQFSNSRSEMNVSTLELGDSALYLCASSLGLAGGWPGELFFGEGSRLTVL.

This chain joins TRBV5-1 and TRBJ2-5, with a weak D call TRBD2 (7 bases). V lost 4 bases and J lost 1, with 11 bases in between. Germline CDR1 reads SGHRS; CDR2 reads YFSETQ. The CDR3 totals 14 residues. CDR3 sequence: CASSQAGAQETQYF. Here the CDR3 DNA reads TGCGCCAGCAGCCAGGCGGGGGCCCAAGAGACCCAGTACTTC.

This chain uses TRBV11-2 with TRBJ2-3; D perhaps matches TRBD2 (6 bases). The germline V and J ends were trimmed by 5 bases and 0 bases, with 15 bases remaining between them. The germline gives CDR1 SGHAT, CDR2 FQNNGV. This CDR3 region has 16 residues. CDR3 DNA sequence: TGTGCCAGCAGCCCCGGACTAAGGCGGAGCACAGATACGCAGTATTTT. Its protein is CASSPGLRRSTDTQYF.

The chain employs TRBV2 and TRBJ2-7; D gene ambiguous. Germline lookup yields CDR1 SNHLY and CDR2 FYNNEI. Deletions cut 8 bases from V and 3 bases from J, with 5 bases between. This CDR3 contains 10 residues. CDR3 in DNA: TGTGCCAGCCAGGTCTACGAGCAGTACTTC. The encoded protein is CASQVYEQYF.

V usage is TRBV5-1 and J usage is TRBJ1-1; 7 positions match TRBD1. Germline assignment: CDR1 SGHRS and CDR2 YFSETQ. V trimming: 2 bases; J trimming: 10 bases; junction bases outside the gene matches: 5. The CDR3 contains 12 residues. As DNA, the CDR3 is TGCGCCAGCAGCTTCCCCGGGGACAGAGCTTTCTTT. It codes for CASSFPGDRAFF.

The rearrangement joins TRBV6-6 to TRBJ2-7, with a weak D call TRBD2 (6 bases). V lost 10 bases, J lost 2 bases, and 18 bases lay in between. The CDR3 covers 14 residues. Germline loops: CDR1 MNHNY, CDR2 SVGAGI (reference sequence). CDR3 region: CATKGGQGTYEQYF. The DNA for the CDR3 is TGTGCCACCAAAGGAGGGCAGGGTACCTACGAGCAGTACTTC.

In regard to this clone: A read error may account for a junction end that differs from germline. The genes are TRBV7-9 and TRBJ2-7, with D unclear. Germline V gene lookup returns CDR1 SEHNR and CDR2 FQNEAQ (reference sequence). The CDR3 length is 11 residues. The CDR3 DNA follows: TGTGCCAGCACCTCCGGCCGGGCCGGCCACTTC. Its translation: CASTSGRAGHF.